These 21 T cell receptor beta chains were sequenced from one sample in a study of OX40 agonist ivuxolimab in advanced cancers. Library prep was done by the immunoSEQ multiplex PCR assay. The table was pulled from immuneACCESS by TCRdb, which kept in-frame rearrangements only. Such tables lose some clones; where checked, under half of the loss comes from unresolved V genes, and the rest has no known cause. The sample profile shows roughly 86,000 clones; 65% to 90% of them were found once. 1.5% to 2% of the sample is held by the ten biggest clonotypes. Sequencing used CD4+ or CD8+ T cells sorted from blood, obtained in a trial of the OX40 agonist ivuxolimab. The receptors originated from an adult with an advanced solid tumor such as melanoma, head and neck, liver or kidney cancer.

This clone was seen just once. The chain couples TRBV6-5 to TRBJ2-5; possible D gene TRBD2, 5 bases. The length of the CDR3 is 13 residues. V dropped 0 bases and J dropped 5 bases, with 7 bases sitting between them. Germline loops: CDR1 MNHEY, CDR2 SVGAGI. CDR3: CASSYSIAETQYF. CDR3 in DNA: TGTGCCAGCAGTTACTCGATAGCGGAGACCCAGTACTTC.

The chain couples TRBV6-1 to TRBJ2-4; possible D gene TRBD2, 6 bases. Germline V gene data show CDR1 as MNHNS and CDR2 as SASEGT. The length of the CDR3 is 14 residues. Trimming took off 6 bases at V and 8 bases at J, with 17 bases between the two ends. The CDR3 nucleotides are TGTGCCAGCAGGGGCGGGATACTGTTTGACATTCAGTACTTC. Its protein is CASRGGILFDIQYF.

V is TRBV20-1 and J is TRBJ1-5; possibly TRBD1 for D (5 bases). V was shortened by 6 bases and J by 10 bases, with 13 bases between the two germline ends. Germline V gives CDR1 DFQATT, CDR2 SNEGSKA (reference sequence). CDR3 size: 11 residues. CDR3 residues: CSASGGGPQHF. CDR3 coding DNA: TGCAGTGCCTCCGGGGGAGGACCCCAGCATTTT.

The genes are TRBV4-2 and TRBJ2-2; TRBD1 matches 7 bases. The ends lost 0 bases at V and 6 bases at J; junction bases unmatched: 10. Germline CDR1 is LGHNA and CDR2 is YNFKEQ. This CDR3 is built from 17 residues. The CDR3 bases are TGTGCCAGCAGCCAAGATAAACAGGGGCATGGATCCGGGGAGCTGTTTTTT. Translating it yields CASSQDKQGHGSGELFF.

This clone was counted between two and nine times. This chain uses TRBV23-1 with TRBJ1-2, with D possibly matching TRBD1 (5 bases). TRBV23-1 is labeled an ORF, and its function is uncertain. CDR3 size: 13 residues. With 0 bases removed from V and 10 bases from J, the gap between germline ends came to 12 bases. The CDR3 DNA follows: TGCGCCAGCAGTCAATCGGGACTGCGGGACTACACCTTC. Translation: CASSQSGLRDYTF.

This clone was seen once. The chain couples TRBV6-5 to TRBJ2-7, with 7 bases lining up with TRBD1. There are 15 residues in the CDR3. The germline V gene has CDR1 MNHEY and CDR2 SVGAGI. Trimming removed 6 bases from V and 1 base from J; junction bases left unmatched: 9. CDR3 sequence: CASRSNRGKSYEQYF. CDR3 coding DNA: TGTGCCAGCAGATCGAACAGGGGCAAATCCTACGAGCAGTACTTC.

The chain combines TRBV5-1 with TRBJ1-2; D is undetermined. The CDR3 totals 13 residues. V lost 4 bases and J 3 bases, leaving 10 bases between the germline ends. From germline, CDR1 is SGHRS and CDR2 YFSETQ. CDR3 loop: CASSHGRDYGYTF. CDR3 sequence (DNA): TGCGCCAGCAGCCACGGAAGGGACTATGGCTACACCTTC.

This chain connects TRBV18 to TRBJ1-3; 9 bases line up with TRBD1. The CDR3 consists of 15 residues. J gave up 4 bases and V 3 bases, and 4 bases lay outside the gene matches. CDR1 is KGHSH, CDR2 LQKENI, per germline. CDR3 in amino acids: CASSPGTGIGNTIYF. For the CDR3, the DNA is TGTGCCAGCTCACCCGGGACAGGGATCGGAAACACCATATATTTT.

CDR3 nucleotide sequence: TGTGCCAGCAGTCGACAGGGTACGACAGATACGCAGTATTTT. Translating gives CASSRQGTTDTQYF. The genes are TRBV6-6 and TRBJ2-3, with 7 bases matching TRBD1. The CDR3 totals 14 residues. Trimming removed 5 bases from V and 3 bases from J; junction bases left unmatched: 5. Germline CDR1 and CDR2: MNHNY and SVGAGI (reference sequence).

DNA of the CDR3: TGTGCCAGCGGTATATACAATGAGCAGTTCTTC. Protein sequence: CASGIYNEQFF. J is TRBJ2-1 and V is TRBV7-2; D unresolved. Per germline, CDR1 SGHTA and CDR2 FQGNSA. The CDR3 is 11 residues long. V lost 8 bases and J lost 4, with 6 bases in between.

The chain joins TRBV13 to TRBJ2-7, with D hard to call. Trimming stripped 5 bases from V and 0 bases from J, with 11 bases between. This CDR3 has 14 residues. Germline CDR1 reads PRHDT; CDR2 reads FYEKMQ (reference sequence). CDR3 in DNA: TGTGCCAGCAGCCCCCGCAGAGACTCCTACGAGCAGTACTTC. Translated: CASSPRRDSYEQYF.

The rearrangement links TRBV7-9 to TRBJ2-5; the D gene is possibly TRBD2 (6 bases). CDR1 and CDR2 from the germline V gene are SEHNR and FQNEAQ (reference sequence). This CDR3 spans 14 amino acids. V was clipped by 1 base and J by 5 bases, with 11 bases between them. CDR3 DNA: TGTGCCAGCAGCTTAGGAACGGCGGGGGAGACCCAGTACTTC. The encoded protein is CASSLGTAGETQYF.

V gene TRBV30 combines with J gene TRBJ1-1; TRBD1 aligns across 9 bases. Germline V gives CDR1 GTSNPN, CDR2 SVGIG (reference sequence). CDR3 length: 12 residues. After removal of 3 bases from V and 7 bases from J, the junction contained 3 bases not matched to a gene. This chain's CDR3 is CAWRRQGGEAFF. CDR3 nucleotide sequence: TGTGCCTGGAGGAGACAGGGGGGTGAAGCTTTCTTT.

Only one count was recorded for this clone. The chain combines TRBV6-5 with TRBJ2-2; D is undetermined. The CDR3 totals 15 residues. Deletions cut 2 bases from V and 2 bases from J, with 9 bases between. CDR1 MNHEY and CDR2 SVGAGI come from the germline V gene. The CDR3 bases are TGTGCCAGCAGTTACGGGTTCCAAAACACCGGGGAGCTGTTTTTT. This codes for CASSYGFQNTGELFF.

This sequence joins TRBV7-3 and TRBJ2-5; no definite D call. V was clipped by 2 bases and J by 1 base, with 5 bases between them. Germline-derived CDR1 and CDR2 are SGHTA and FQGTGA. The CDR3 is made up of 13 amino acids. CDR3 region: CASSLSSQETQYF. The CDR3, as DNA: TGTGCCAGCAGCTTATCTAGCCAAGAGACCCAGTACTTC.

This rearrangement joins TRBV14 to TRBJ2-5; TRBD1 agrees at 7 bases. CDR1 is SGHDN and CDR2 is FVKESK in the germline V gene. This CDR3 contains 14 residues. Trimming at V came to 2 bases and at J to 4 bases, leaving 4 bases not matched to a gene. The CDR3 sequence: CASSQSRTGETQYF. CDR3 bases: TGTGCCAGCAGCCAATCTCGGACAGGAGAGACCCAGTACTTC.

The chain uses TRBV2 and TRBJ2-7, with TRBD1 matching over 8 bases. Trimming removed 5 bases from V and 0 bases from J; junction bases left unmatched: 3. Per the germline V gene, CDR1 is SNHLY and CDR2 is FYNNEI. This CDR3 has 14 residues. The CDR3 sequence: CASSRQGSSYEQYF. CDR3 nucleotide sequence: TGTGCCAGCAGTAGACAGGGGAGCTCCTACGAGCAGTACTTC.

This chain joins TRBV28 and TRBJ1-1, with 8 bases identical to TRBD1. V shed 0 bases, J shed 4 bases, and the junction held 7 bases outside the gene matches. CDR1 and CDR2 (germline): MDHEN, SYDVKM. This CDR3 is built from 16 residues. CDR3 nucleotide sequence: TGTGCCAGCAGTTTATGGGGCAGGGGGCCGCGCACTGAAGCTTTCTTT. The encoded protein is CASSLWGRGPRTEAFF.

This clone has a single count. The CDR3: CSVDGQGAINTEAFF. For the CDR3, the DNA is TGCAGCGTTGACGGCCAGGGCGCGATTAACACTGAAGCTTTCTTT. The gene calls are TRBV29-1 and TRBJ1-1; D possibly corresponds to TRBD1 (5 bases). Trimming took off 3 bases at V and 2 bases at J, with 16 bases between the two ends. CDR3 size: 15 residues. Per germline, CDR1 SQVTM and CDR2 ANQGSEA.

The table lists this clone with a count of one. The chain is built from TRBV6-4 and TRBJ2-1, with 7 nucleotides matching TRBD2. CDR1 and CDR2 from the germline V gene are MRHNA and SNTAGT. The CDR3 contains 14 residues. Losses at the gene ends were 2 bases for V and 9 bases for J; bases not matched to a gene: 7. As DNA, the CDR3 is TGTGCCAGCAGTGACGGGGCGGGAGTACGTGAGCAGTTCTTC. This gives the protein CASSDGAGVREQFF.

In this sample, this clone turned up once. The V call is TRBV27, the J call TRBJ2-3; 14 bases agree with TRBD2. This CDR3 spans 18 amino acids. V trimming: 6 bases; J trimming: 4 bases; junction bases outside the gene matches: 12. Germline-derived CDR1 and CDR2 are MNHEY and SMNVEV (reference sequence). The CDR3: CASRRTGTSGSYPDTQYF. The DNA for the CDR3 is TGTGCCAGCAGGAGAACCGGGACTAGCGGGAGCTATCCAGATACGCAGTATTTT.